Below, 7 T cell receptor beta chains from the same sample are listed, as sequenced in a study of human T cells and chemical hapten exposure. From the RACE reads, TCRdb called clonotypes with MiXCR, one entry per CDR3 protein. The sample includes over 100,000 distinct CDR3 sequences, about 8.2% of them seen just once. Time point: healthy volunteer bleed at 2 weeks. Unfractionated whole blood was the source from which total RNA was extracted. Sequences were obtained from whole blood. The receptors were gathered from a male donor in good health. Some clones in this sample may be carry-over from other donors' samples.

This clonotype was observed at least ten times. The chain recombines TRBV9 with TRBJ2-4; 8 nucleotides line up with TRBD1. Trimming cost V 0 bases and J 0 bases; bases outside gene matches: 8. The CDR3 sequence is 18 residues long. CDR1 is SGDLS, CDR2 YYNGEE, per germline. The CDR3 DNA reads TGTGCCAGCAGCGTAGAAGGACAGGGAGGATTAGCCAAAAACATTCAGTACTTC. Translation: CASSVEGQGGLAKNIQYF. The entire variable domain, with the rest obtained from reference TRBV9 and TRBJ2-4, is as follows: DSGVTQTPKHLITATGQRVTLRCSPRSGDLSVYWYQQSLDQGLQFLIQYYNGEERAKGNILERFSAQQFPDLHSELNLSSLELGDSALYFCASSVEGQGGLAKNIQYFGAGTRLSVL.

This clonotype was counted between two and nine times. The rearrangement joins TRBV6-6 to TRBJ1-1; no clear D. CDR3 length: 14 amino acids. In germline, CDR1 is MNHNY, CDR2 SVGAGI (reference sequence). Trimming removed 2 bases at V and 1 base at J, with 8 bases between. The CDR3 loop reads CASSYLQANTEAFF. The CDR3 DNA sequence: TGTGCCAGCAGTTACCTACAAGCGAACACTGAAGCTTTCTTT.

This rearrangement joins TRBV9 to TRBJ1-6, with 8 bases identical to TRBD1. Germline CDR1 and CDR2: SGDLS and YYNGEE. The ends lost 0 bases at V and 8 bases at J; junction bases unmatched: 10. The CDR3 consists of 17 residues. The CDR3: CASSVATGTGRYSPLHF. DNA for the CDR3: TGTGCCAGCAGCGTAGCTACTGGGACAGGTAGATATTCACCCCTCCACTTT.

This clonotype was seen many times. This sequence joins TRBV11-2 and TRBJ1-4, with D unresolved. The germline V gene encodes CDR1 SGHAT and CDR2 FQNNGV. Between the trimmed V and J ends, which lost 5 bases and 6 bases, there was a span of 10 bases. CDR3 length: 13 residues. CDR3 bases: TGTGCCAGCAGCCCCAGCCCAGATGAAAAACTGTTTTTT. Amino acid sequence: CASSPSPDEKLFF.

This clonotype was counted a few times. The chain couples TRBV3-1 to TRBJ2-3, with D perhaps TRBD2 (5 bases). The germline V and J ends were trimmed by 3 bases and 6 bases, with 13 bases remaining between them. Looked up from germline, CDR1 is LGHDT and CDR2 is YNNKEL (reference sequence). The CDR3 runs to 14 residues. The CDR3 nucleotides are TGTGCCAGCAGCCAGGCTAGGACTGGGGATACGCAGTATTTT. Translation gives CASSQARTGDTQYF.

This clonotype was detected only a few times. CDR3 coding DNA: TGTGCCAGCAGCTTAGGTCTAACTCCTCCCTCCCTTTACGAGCAGTACTTC. It translates to CASSLGLTPPSLYEQYF. The V gene is TRBV7-2, the J gene TRBJ2-7; unclear D gene. The CDR3 runs to 17 residues. Trimming took 1 base from V and 4 from J, leaving 20 bases between them. Germline CDR1 reads SGHTA; CDR2 reads FQGNSA.

The table lists this clonotype with a few counts. The chain carries TRBV13 and TRBJ1-2, with 7 bases aligning to TRBD1. Germline CDR1 PRHDT, CDR2 FYEKMQ (reference sequence). This CDR3 has 15 amino acids. J gave up 3 bases and V 6 bases, and 10 bases lay outside the gene matches. The CDR3 DNA sequence: TGTGCCAGCAGTAAGCCTTACAGGGGAGACTATGGCTACACCTTC. Encoded protein: CASSKPYRGDYGYTF.